These 27 T cell receptor beta chains originate from one sample sequenced in a study of blood T cell repertoires in COVID-19. This table comes from immunoSEQ multiplex PCR, and its TCRdb copy is limited to in-frame clones, with some not included. The sample has 70,000 to 80,000 clones, more than 85% seen once. The sample was peripheral blood. The receptors come from an older woman with active COVID-19.

This rearrangement joins TRBV10-1 to TRBJ2-2; 8 bases are shared with TRBD2. Per germline, CDR1 WNHNN and CDR2 SYGVQD (reference sequence). The CDR3 is 18 residues long. After removal of 3 bases from V and 0 bases from J, the junction contained 9 bases not matched to a gene. CDR3 in amino acids: CASSETPPGGSNTGELFF. The CDR3 DNA follows: TGCGCCAGCAGTGAAACCCCTCCGGGAGGGTCGAACACCGGGGAGCTGTTTTTT.

This clone was seen only once. Its ends do not fully match the called genes, so a read error is possible. The CDR3 DNA reads TGTGCCAGCAGCTATCCGGGACTAGCGGGACCGCTGTTC. Translating it yields CASSYPGLAGPLF. This chain links TRBV28 with TRBJ2-4; 13 nucleotides match TRBD2. The germline V gene encodes CDR1 MDHEN and CDR2 SYDVKM. This CDR3 has 13 amino acids. Together with reference TRBV28 and TRBJ2-4, the CDR3 gives the full variable domain: DVKVTQSSRYLVKRTGEKVFLECVQDMDHENMFWYRQDPGLGLRLIYFSYDVKMKEKGDIPEGYSVSREKKERFSLILESASTNQTSMYLCASSYPGLAGPLFGAGTRLSVL.

The gene calls are TRBV7-9 and TRBJ1-3; D is uncertain. V was trimmed by 2 bases and J by 4 bases, leaving 9 bases between them. CDR3 length: 14 amino acids. Germline-derived CDR1 and CDR2 are SEHNR and FQNEAQ (reference sequence). The CDR3 nucleotides are TGTGCCAGCAGCTTACGAGGGAAAGGAAACACCATATATTTT. The encoded protein is CASSLRGKGNTIYF.

This clone showed up just once. The chain joins TRBV2 to TRBJ1-5; D might be TRBD1 (6 bases). Germline loops: CDR1 SNHLY, CDR2 FYNNEI. V lost 7 bases and J lost 4, with 8 bases in between. There are 12 residues in the CDR3. The CDR3 region has the DNA TGTGCCAGCAAGGGGGGGAATCAGCCCCAGCATTTT. Translated: CASKGGNQPQHF.

This chain uses TRBV30 with TRBJ1-1; a weak D match, TRBD1 (5 bases). CDR3 size: 14 residues. Germline lookup yields CDR1 GTSNPN and CDR2 SVGIG (reference sequence). The germline V and J ends were trimmed by 2 bases and 5 bases, with 15 bases remaining between them. The CDR3 here is CAWSRSGGFTEAFF. The CDR3 DNA reads TGTGCCTGGAGTAGGTCCGGGGGGTTTACTGAAGCTTTCTTT.

The rearrangement joins TRBV19 to TRBJ2-1; 7 bases are a match to TRBD2. This CDR3 spans 13 amino acids. The junction had 2 bases not matched to a gene; V was cut back by 3 bases and J by 6 bases. From germline, CDR1 is LNHDA and CDR2 SQIVND (reference sequence). The CDR3 nucleotides read TGTGCCAGTAGTATGTCGGGGGGCAATGAGCAGTTCTTC. Translation: CASSMSGGNEQFF.

The V call is TRBV27, the J call TRBJ1-2, with D tentatively TRBD1 (5 bases). The V end lost 2 bases, the J end lost 5 bases, and 18 bases lay between the germline ends. The CDR3 sequence is 16 residues long. Germline CDR1 reads MNHEY; CDR2 reads SMNVEV (reference sequence). Written as DNA, the CDR3 is TGTGCCAGCAGTTTAAAAGGGACCGGCGGGGGATATGGCTACACCTTC. This sequence encodes CASSLKGTGGGYGYTF.

This chain joins TRBV11-3 and TRBJ2-1, with 7 bases lining up with TRBD1. Germline V gene data show CDR1 as SGHNT and CDR2 as YENEEA. CDR3 size: 14 residues. Trimming removed 4 bases from V and 0 bases from J; junction bases left unmatched: 0. The DNA of the CDR3 is TGTGCCAGCAGCTGGGACAGCTCCTACAATGAGCAGTTCTTC. Translation gives CASSWDSSYNEQFF.

The V call is TRBV29-1, the J call TRBJ1-2, with 7 bases that match TRBD1. The CDR3 is 14 amino acids. Per germline, CDR1 SQVTM and CDR2 ANQGSEA. Germline trimming cut 0 bases from V and 8 bases from J; bases unmatched to any gene: 9. CDR3 protein: CSVEDLNRGRGYTF. The CDR3, as DNA: TGCAGCGTTGAAGATTTAAACAGGGGTAGAGGCTACACCTTC. The full variable domain, rest sourced from reference TRBV29-1 and TRBJ1-2, is SAVISQKPSRDICQRGTSLTIQCQVDSQVTMMFWYRQQPGQSLTLIATANQGSEATYESGFVIDKFPISRPNLTFSTLTVSNMSPEDSSIYLCSVEDLNRGRGYTFGSGTRLTVV.

This rearrangement joins TRBV30 to TRBJ1-5, with 10 nucleotides matching TRBD1. This CDR3 contains 16 residues. V gave up 5 bases and J gave up 5 bases; unmatched junction bases: 12. Per the germline V gene, CDR1 is GTSNPN and CDR2 is SVGIG (reference sequence). The CDR3 DNA follows: TGTGCCTGGGGACCGGGACAGGGGATAAAGGATCAGCCCCAGCATTTT. Protein product: CAWGPGQGIKDQPQHF.

The genes are TRBV7-2 and TRBJ2-1; 7 bases are shared with TRBD2. With 5 bases clipped from V and 8 bases from J, the junction kept 15 bases outside the gene matches. Germline assignment: CDR1 SGHTA and CDR2 FQGNSA. The CDR3 is 16 amino acids. This CDR3 reads CASSPGKRGPGDEQFF. In DNA, the CDR3 is TGTGCCAGCAGCCCAGGGAAGCGGGGCCCCGGCGATGAGCAGTTCTTC.

CDR3 loop: CARSPHYRGLSTDTQYF. CDR3 DNA: TGTGCCAGAAGCCCACATTATAGGGGACTGAGTACAGATACGCAGTATTTT. The chain recombines TRBV5-3 with TRBJ2-3; perhaps TRBD2 as D (6 bases). TRBV5-3 is recorded as an ORF, its role being uncertain. The V end was cut by 4 bases, the J end by 3 bases, with 21 bases between. This CDR3 comprises 17 residues.

The V call is TRBV5-1, the J call TRBJ1-4, with 10 nucleotides matching TRBD1. Germline trimming cut 1 base from V and 4 bases from J; bases unmatched to any gene: 4. Looked up from germline, CDR1 is SGHRS and CDR2 is YFSETQ. The CDR3 sequence is 16 residues long. The CDR3 loop is CASSLRQGANNEKLFF. The CDR3 region has the DNA TGCGCCAGCAGCTTGAGACAGGGGGCTAATAATGAAAAACTGTTTTTT.

This chain links TRBV2 with TRBJ1-2; 7 bases map to TRBD1. V lost 4 bases to trimming and J lost 2 bases; unmatched junction nucleotides: 4. Looked up from germline, CDR1 is SNHLY and CDR2 is FYNNEI. CDR3 size: 14 residues. The CDR3 bases are TGTGCCAGCAGTGGTATCAGGGGGAACTATGGCTACACCTTC. Translation gives CASSGIRGNYGYTF.

This chain connects TRBV5-1 to TRBJ2-3; perhaps TRBD2 as D (6 bases). Germline values: CDR1 SGHRS, CDR2 YFSETQ. CDR3 length equals 14 residues. Trimming took 4 bases from V and 5 from J, leaving 14 bases between them. The CDR3 spells CASSHTRRVDTQYF. CDR3 coding DNA: TGCGCCAGCAGCCACACCCGGAGGGTAGATACGCAGTATTTT.

The gene calls are TRBV20-1 and TRBJ2-3; D uncertain. CDR1 is DFQATT and CDR2 is SNEGSKA in the germline V gene (reference sequence). The CDR3 totals 11 residues. V lost 8 bases and J 1 base, leaving 7 bases between the germline ends. CDR3 in amino acids: CSTTRTDTQYF. For the CDR3, the DNA is TGCAGTACGACTCGCACAGATACGCAGTATTTT.

The CDR3 region has the DNA TGTGCCAGTACTGGCGAGCTACGGGACATTCAGTACTTC. It translates to CASTGELRDIQYF. The chain has TRBV28 and TRBJ2-4; D gene ambiguous. The V gene lost 9 bases and the J gene lost 8 bases, with 17 bases spanning the gap. The CDR3 covers 13 residues. In germline, CDR1 is MDHEN, CDR2 SYDVKM.

V gene TRBV7-2 combines with J gene TRBJ2-5; 9 bases align to TRBD2. Germline CDR1 is SGHTA and CDR2 is FQGNSA. The trim removed 2 bases at V and 4 bases at J, leaving 8 bases unmatched. The CDR3 runs 16 residues. In nucleotides, the CDR3 is TGTGCCAGCAGCTTAAGGCGCCGCGGGAGGGGAGAGACCCAGTACTTC. Protein sequence: CASSLRRRGRGETQYF.

J is TRBJ2-1 and V is TRBV5-1, with 7 bases lining up with TRBD2. V shed 4 bases and J 3 bases; nucleotides not matched to a gene: 1. Germline V gene sequence: CDR1 SGHRS, CDR2 YFSETQ. The CDR3 spans 13 residues. Written as DNA, the CDR3 is TGCGCCAGCAGCCGGGACTACTACAATGAGCAGTTCTTC. Translating gives CASSRDYYNEQFF.

The chain couples TRBV3-1 (or the pseudogene TRBV3-2) to TRBJ2-3; TRBD2 aligns across 10 bases. The CDR3 is 17 amino acids. After removal of 2 bases from V and 2 bases from J, the junction contained 7 bases not matched to a gene. Germline V gene lookup returns CDR1 LGHDT and CDR2 YNNKEL (reference sequence). The CDR3 DNA reads TGTGCCAGCAGCCAATACCAAAGCGGGAGGGTCACAGATACGCAGTATTTT. This translates into CASSQYQSGRVTDTQYF.

This rearrangement joins TRBV13 to TRBJ1-2; 9 nucleotides align to TRBD1. J lost 8 bases, V lost 4 bases, and 11 bases had no gene match. The germline V gene has CDR1 PRHDT and CDR2 FYEKMQ (reference sequence). The CDR3 totals 15 residues. The CDR3 nucleotides read TGTGCCAGCAGCTACGCATCCCGGGACAGGGACGGCTACACCTTC. It encodes CASSYASRDRDGYTF.

This sequence joins TRBV10-3 and TRBJ2-3; tentatively, D is TRBD1 (5 bases). The CDR3 is 13 amino acids. The V and J ends lost 10 bases and 2 bases respectively, with 13 bases between them. Germline V CDR1 and CDR2: ENHRY, SYGVKD. CDR3 protein: CATRDSSTDTQYF. DNA for the CDR3: TGTGCCACCCGAGACAGTTCCACAGATACGCAGTATTTT.

The chain employs TRBV9 and TRBJ2-3, with 7 bases that match TRBD2. The CDR3 length is 15 residues. V was clipped by 2 bases and J by 2 bases; unmatched bases: 5. Germline V gene lookup returns CDR1 SGDLS and CDR2 YYNGEE. In DNA, the CDR3 is TGTGCCAGCAGCGTTTCTAGCGGACTCACAGATACGCAGTATTTT. Its translation: CASSVSSGLTDTQYF.

The rearrangement links TRBV4-2 to TRBJ2-1; tentatively, D is TRBD2 (5 bases). The germline V and J ends were trimmed by 4 bases and 0 bases, with 16 bases remaining between them. The CDR3 length is 17 residues. Germline V gene lookup returns CDR1 LGHNA and CDR2 YNFKEQ. CDR3 nucleotides: TGTGCCAGCAGCCGAGGTAGCGCCAGGAGCTCCTACAATGAGCAGTTCTTC. Its translation is CASSRGSARSSYNEQFF.

J is TRBJ2-1 and V is TRBV7-7; D gene ambiguous. CDR1 is SSHAT and CDR2 is FNYEAQ in the germline V gene (reference sequence). V lost 5 bases, J lost 5 bases, and 7 bases lay in between. This CDR3 has 12 amino acids. Here the CDR3 DNA reads TGTGCCAGCAGCCCCTTTAACAATGAGCAGTTCTTC. Translation gives CASSPFNNEQFF.

V gene TRBV6-1 combines with J gene TRBJ2-6; D remains unclear. The germline V and J ends were trimmed by 2 bases and 2 bases, with 16 bases remaining between them. Germline values: CDR1 MNHNS, CDR2 SASEGT. The CDR3 totals 18 residues. This chain's CDR3 is CASSEYPASTAGANVLTF. Written as DNA, the CDR3 is TGTGCCAGCAGTGAATACCCCGCTTCTACAGCTGGGGCCAACGTCCTGACTTTC.

V gene TRBV21-1 combines with J gene TRBJ2-4; whether TRBD2, the table's D call, matches the DNA was not checked. TRBV21-1 is listed as a pseudogene. This CDR3 spans 16 amino acids. The CDR3, as DNA: TGTGCCAGCAGATTCCAGGGAGGAGGAGCCAAAAACATTCAGTACTTC. Its protein product is CASRFQGGGAKNIQYF.